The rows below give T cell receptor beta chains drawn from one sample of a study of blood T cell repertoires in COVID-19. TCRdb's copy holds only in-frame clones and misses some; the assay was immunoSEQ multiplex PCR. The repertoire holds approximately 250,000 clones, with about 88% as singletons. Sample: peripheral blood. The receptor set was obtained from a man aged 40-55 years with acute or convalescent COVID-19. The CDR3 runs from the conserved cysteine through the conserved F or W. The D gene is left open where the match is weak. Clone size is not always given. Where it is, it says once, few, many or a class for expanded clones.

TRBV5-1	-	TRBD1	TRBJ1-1	CASSSGTGGTEAFF	TGCGCCAGCAGTTCCGGGACAGGGGGCACTGAAGCTTTCTTT
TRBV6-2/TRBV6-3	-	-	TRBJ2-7	CASSQTLYEQYF	TGTGCCAGCAGTCAGACATTATACGAGCAGTACTTC
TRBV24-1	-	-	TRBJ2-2	CATSDRLWGELFF	TGTGCCACCAGTGACCGACTTTGGGGGGAGCTGTTTTTT
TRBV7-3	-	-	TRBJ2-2	CASSPVRGGELFF	TGTGCCAGCAGCCCGGTTCGGGGCGGGGAGCTGTTTTTT
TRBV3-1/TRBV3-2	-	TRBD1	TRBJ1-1	CASSQEGTVTEAFF	TGTGCCAGCAGCCAAGAAGGGACAGTAACTGAAGCTTTCTTT
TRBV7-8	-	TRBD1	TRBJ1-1	CASSLEGTGINTEAFF	TGTGCCAGCAGCTTAGAGGGGACAGGGATTAACACTGAAGCTTTCTTT
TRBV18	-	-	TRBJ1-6	CASSPSGNSPLHF	TGTGCCAGCTCACCATCGGGGAATTCACCCCTCCACTTT
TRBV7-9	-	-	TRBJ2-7	CASSTVHYEQYF	TGTGCCAGCAGCACCGTACACTACGAGCAGTACTTC
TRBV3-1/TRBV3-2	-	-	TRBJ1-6	CASSLRDPRGSPLHF	TGTGCCAGCAGCCTCCGGGACCCCAGGGGCTCACCCCTCCACTTT
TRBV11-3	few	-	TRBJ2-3	CASSLTSSTDTQYF	TGTGCCAGCAGTTTGACATCTAGCACAGATACGCAGTATTTT
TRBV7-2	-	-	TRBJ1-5	CASSLGVGGSNQPQHF	TGTGCCAGCAGCTTAGGAGTAGGAGGGAGCAATCAGCCCCAGCATTTT
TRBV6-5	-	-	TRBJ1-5	CASIFSPSQPQHF	TGTGCCAGCATCTTTTCCCCCAGTCAGCCCCAGCATTTT
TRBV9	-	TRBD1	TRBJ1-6	CASSPFGQGRNSPLHF	TGTGCCAGCAGCCCCTTCGGACAGGGAAGGAATTCACCCCTCCACTTT
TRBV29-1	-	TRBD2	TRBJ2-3	CSVAGGSADTQYF	TGCAGCGTTGCGGGGGGTAGTGCAGATACGCAGTATTTT
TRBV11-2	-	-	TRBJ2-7	CASSSLLGVSYEQYF	TGTGCCAGCAGCTCGTTACTCGGGGTTTCCTACGAGCAGTACTTC
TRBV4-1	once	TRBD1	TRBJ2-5	CASSQGDRGSDQETQYF	TGCGCCAGCAGCCAAGGAGACAGGGGCTCCGATCAAGAGACCCAGTACTTC
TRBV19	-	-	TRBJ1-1	CASSIGWLMNTEAFF	TGTGCCAGTAGTATAGGTTGGCTCATGAACACTGAAGCTTTCTTT
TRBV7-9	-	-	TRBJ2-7	CASTGTVGVYEQYF	TGTGCCAGCACGGGTACGGTAGGGGTTTACGAGCAGTACTTC
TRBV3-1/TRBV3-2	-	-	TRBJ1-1	CASSQEKGRQGSNTEAFF	TGTGCCAGCAGCCAAGAAAAGGGAAGGCAGGGCTCGAATACTGAAGCTTTCTTT
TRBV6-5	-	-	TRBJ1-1	CASAGLVNTEAFF	TGTGCCAGCGCAGGGCTCGTGAACACTGAAGCTTTCTTT
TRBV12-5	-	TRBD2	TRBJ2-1	CASGPSGGGEQFF	TGTGCTAGTGGTCCCAGCGGGGGGGGTGAGCAGTTCTTC
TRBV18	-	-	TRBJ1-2	CASSPPSLGALYGYTF	TGTGCCAGCTCACCACCGTCTCTGGGAGCCCTCTATGGCTACACCTTC
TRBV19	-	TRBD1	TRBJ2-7	CASSAQGQGMREQYF	TGTGCCAGTAGCGCCCAGGGACAGGGCATGCGCGAGCAGTACTTC
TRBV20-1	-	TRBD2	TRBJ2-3	CSASTRGGVDTQYF	TGCAGTGCTAGTACGCGGGGGGGCGTAGATACGCAGTATTTT
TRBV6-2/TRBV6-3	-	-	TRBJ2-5	CASSYDWAFYVSETQYF	TGTGCCAGCAGTTATGATTGGGCATTTTATGTCTCAGAGACCCAGTACTTC
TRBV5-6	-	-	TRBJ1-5	CASSLNRSKQPQHF	TGTGCCAGCAGCTTGAACAGGTCGAAACAGCCCCAGCATTTT
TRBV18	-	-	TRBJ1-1	CASSIGGILNTEAFF	TGTGCCAGCTCAATCGGCGGTATACTGAACACTGAAGCTTTCTTT
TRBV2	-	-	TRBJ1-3	CASADNGGNTIYF	TGTGCCAGCGCGGACAACGGTGGAAACACCATATATTTT
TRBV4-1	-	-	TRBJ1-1	CASSQGFRQDF	TGCGCCAGCAGCCAGGGGTTTAGACAGGATTTT
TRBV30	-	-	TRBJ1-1	CAWSAGSEGTEAFF	TGTGCCTGGAGTGCAGGGTCGGAGGGAACTGAAGCTTTCTTT
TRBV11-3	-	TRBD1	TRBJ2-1	CASSPGQGSENEQFF	TGTGCCAGCAGCCCCGGACAGGGCTCGGAAAATGAGCAGTTCTTC
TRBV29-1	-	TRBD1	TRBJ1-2	CSVDPTGNYGYTF	TGCAGCGTTGACCCGACAGGGAACTATGGCTACACCTTC
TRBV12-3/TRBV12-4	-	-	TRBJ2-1	CASSSGPGDEQFF	TGTGCCAGCAGTTCTGGGCCCGGGGATGAGCAGTTCTTC
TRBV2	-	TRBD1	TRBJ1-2	CASSAERTGENYGYTF	TGTGCCAGCAGCGCAGAACGGACAGGCGAAAACTATGGCTACACCTTC
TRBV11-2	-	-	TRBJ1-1	CASSSVWGPWAFF	TGTGCCAGCAGCTCCGTCTGGGGGCCATGGGCTTTCTTT
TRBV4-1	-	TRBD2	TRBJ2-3	CASSLGLAGAFTDTQYF	TGCGCCAGCAGCCTGGGGCTAGCGGGGGCCTTCACAGATACGCAGTATTTT
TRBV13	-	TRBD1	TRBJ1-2	CASSLGDRVRGYTF	TGTGCCAGCAGCTTGGGGGACAGGGTCCGCGGCTACACCTTC
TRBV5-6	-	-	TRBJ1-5	CASSLLLEGGSQPQHF	TGTGCCAGCAGCTTATTGCTTGAGGGAGGGAGCCAGCCCCAGCATTTT
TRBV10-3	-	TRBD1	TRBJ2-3	CAISAGQGGDTQYF	TGTGCCATCAGTGCGGGACAGGGAGGAGATACGCAGTATTTT
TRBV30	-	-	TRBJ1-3	CAWTEGSGNTIYF	TGTGCCTGGACTGAAGGGAGTGGAAACACCATATATTTT
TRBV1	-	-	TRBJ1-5	CTSRPPIERGGSQPQHF	TGCACCAGCAGACCCCCAATAGAACGGGGGGGCAGTCAGCCCCAGCATTTT
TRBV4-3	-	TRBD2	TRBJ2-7	CASSQGRAGVEQYF	TGCGCCAGCAGCCAAGGGAGGGCGGGGGTCGAGCAGTACTTC
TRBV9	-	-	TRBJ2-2	CASSLTDVTGELFF	TGTGCCAGCAGCCTTACAGACGTCACCGGGGAGCTGTTTTTT
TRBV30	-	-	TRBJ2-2	CAWSVEQTGELFF	TGTGCCTGGAGTGTAGAACAGACCGGGGAGCTGTTTTTT
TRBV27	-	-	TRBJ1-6	CASMHSNSPLHF	TGTGCCAGCATGCACAGTAATTCACCCCTCCACTTT